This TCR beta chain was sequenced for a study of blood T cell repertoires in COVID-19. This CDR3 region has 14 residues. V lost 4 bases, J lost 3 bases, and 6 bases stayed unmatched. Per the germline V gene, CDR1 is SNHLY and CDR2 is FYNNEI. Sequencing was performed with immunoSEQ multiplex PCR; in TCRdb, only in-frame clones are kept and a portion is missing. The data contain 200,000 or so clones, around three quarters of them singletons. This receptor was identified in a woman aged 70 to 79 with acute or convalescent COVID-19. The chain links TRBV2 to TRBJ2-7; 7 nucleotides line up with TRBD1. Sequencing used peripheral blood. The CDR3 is CASSGPGGVYEQYF. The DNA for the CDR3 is TGTGCCAGCAGTGGTCCAGGGGGAGTCTACGAGCAGTACTTC.